Each of the 17 T cell receptor beta chains below was sequenced from the same sample in a study of blood T cells in healthy people across ages. It was with a sample-barcoded 5' primer and a J-beta primer mix that a second PCR of roughly 6 to 12 cycles was run. One entry per CDR3 protein, called by TCRdb with MiXCR from the 5' RACE reads. The table lists about 1,000,000 distinct CDR3 sequences, 40% to 50% of them singletons. The sample was blood. Receptors originate from a woman aged 55-75 years in good health.

This clonotype was recorded a few times. The gene calls are TRBV20-1 and TRBJ2-1; 9 positions agree with TRBD2. CDR1 and CDR2 (germline): DFQATT, SNEGSKA (reference sequence). This CDR3 is built from 16 residues. Trimming at V came to 3 bases and at J to 1 base, leaving 7 bases not matched to a gene. CDR3 sequence: CSASPSGTKSYNEQFF. CDR3 sequence (DNA): TGCAGTGCTAGTCCTAGCGGGACCAAGTCCTACAATGAGCAGTTCTTC.

There are a few counts of this clonotype. The chain carries TRBV2 and TRBJ2-5; unclear D gene. The CDR3 sequence is 14 residues long. Trimming took off 6 bases at V and 0 bases at J, with 11 bases between the two ends. Germline V CDR1 and CDR2: SNHLY, FYNNEI. The CDR3 loop is CASRDARNQETQYF. Here the CDR3 DNA reads TGTGCCAGCAGAGATGCTAGAAACCAAGAGACCCAGTACTTC.

V gene TRBV5-1 combines with J gene TRBJ2-7; 12 bases line up with TRBD2. CDR3 length: 13 residues. CDR1 and CDR2 from the germline V gene are SGHRS and YFSETQ. Trimming cost V 5 bases and J 7 bases; bases outside gene matches: 4. The CDR3 spells CASRASGREEQYF. DNA for the CDR3: TGCGCCAGCAGGGCTAGCGGGAGGGAAGAGCAGTACTTC.

The chain combines TRBV7-8 with TRBJ2-7, with TRBD1 identical over 12 bases. J was trimmed by 3 bases and V by 7 bases; bases with no gene match: 7. CDR3 length: 15 residues. In germline, CDR1 is SGHVS, CDR2 FQNEAQ. CDR3 sequence: CASTRGTGGIYEQYF. The DNA for the CDR3 is TGTGCCAGCACCCGAGGGACAGGGGGCATCTACGAGCAGTACTTC.

The rearrangement joins TRBV20-1 to TRBJ2-3, with 8 bases fitting TRBD2. There are 18 residues in the CDR3. J was trimmed by 0 bases and V by 4 bases; bases with no gene match: 15. Germline V gene lookup returns CDR1 DFQATT and CDR2 SNEGSKA (reference sequence). DNA of the CDR3: TGCAGTGCTATTCCAGATAGCGGGACTAAGACTAGCACAGATACGCAGTATTTT. It codes for CSAIPDSGTKTSTDTQYF.

J is TRBJ1-6 and V is TRBV7-9; possibly TRBD1 for D (5 bases). Trimming left V 3 bases short and J 10 bases short, with 13 bases between. Germline V gene lookup returns CDR1 SEHNR and CDR2 FQNEAQ (reference sequence). CDR3 length equals 14 residues. The CDR3 reads CASSLGQGESPLHF. In DNA, the CDR3 is TGTGCCAGCAGCTTGGGCCAGGGAGAGTCACCCCTCCACTTT.

This rearrangement joins TRBV3-1 to TRBJ1-6, with 8 bases fitting TRBD1. The CDR3 covers 16 residues. CDR1 LGHDT and CDR2 YNNKEL come from the germline V gene (reference sequence). Trimming at V came to 4 bases and at J to 8 bases, leaving 10 bases not matched to a gene. CDR3 nucleotide sequence: TGTGCCAGCAGCCGAAGCCAGGGGGCCGGGGATTCACCCCTCCACTTT. Protein: CASSRSQGAGDSPLHF.

The chain couples TRBV7-9 to TRBJ2-3; the match to TRBD1 covers 11 bases. V trimming: 4 bases; J trimming: 3 bases; junction bases outside the gene matches: 3. The CDR3 has 15 residues. Germline assignment: CDR1 SEHNR and CDR2 FQNEAQ (reference sequence). Written as DNA, the CDR3 is TGTGCCAGCAGCTCGGGACAGGGGGGTACAGATACGCAGTATTTT. Its translation is CASSSGQGGTDTQYF.

This clonotype was counted only a few times. The chain joins TRBV9 to TRBJ2-5, with TRBD1 as a possible D gene (6 bases). The CDR3 is 12 amino acids. Germline loops: CDR1 SGDLS, CDR2 YYNGEE. V lost 3 bases and J 11 bases, leaving 14 bases between the germline ends. CDR3 nucleotide sequence: TGTGCCAGCAGCGAACGGGACACCACGCAGTACTTC. It is translated as CASSERDTTQYF.

There are a few counts of this clonotype. The rearrangement joins TRBV6-2 or TRBV6-3 to TRBJ2-5, with D possibly TRBD2 on 6 matching bases. The CDR3 totals 13 residues. V lost 8 bases and J 7 bases, leaving 17 bases between the germline ends. Germline values: CDR1 MNHEY, CDR2 SVGEGT. Written as DNA, the CDR3 is TGTGCCAGCTGGGGCGGGATAACGGGGACCCAGTACTTC. Amino acids: CASWGGITGTQYF.

The chain combines TRBV25-1 with TRBJ2-4, with 10 nucleotides matching TRBD2. The length of the CDR3 is 15 residues. The V gene's germline CDR1 is MGHDK and CDR2 SYGVNS. Unmatched junction bases numbered 8, after V lost 4 bases and J lost 8 bases. The chain's CDR3 is CASSAAGGLGDIQYF. CDR3 nucleotide sequence: TGTGCCAGCAGTGCAGCGGGAGGGCTCGGAGACATTCAGTACTTC.

Comments on this clonotype: The junction departs from germline at one end; a sequencing error may be responsible. The chain joins TRBV20-1 to TRBJ2-7; 11 bases are a match to TRBD1. Germline V gene sequence: CDR1 DFQATT, CDR2 SNEGSKA (reference sequence). The length of the CDR3 is 15 residues. The CDR3 nucleotides are TGCAGTGCTCCAAACGCCGGACAGGGGGCCTACGATCAGTACTTC. Residues: CSAPNAGQGAYDQYF.

For this clonotype: A much bigger clone sits one base away, suggesting this may be a read error. This chain joins TRBV5-1 and TRBJ2-7; D may be TRBD1 or TRBD2 (5 bases each). Germline V gene sequence: CDR1 SGHRS, CDR2 YFSETQ. Trimming cost V 4 bases and J 3 bases, with 14 bases left between them. This CDR3 comprises 14 residues. CDR3 sequence: CASSPRGPGYEQYF. CDR3 coding DNA: TGCGCCAGCAGCCCGAGGGGACCGGGCTACGAGCAGTACTTC.

The chain combines TRBV7-2 with TRBJ1-1; the D is unclear. The CDR3 is 14 residues long. V was cut by 5 bases and J by 5 bases, with 15 bases left in between. Germline V gene sequence: CDR1 SGHTA, CDR2 FQGNSA. The CDR3 loop reads CASSQNWGTTEAFF. CDR3 DNA: TGTGCCAGCAGCCAAAATTGGGGTACGACTGAAGCTTTCTTT.

The V call is TRBV5-1, the J call TRBJ2-3; maybe TRBD1 (5 bases). The CDR3 loop spans 14 amino acids. Trimming left V 6 bases short and J 4 bases short, with 15 bases between. The germline CDR1 and CDR2 sequences are SGHRS and YFSETQ. The CDR3 spells CASTLGRGADTQYF. Written as DNA, the CDR3 is TGCGCCAGCACCCTGGGAAGGGGCGCAGATACGCAGTATTTT.

V is TRBV10-2 and J is TRBJ1-2; TRBD1 matches at 9 bases. Unmatched junction bases numbered 8, after V lost 5 bases and J lost 4 bases. The germline V gene encodes CDR1 WSHSY and CDR2 SAAADI. The CDR3 is made up of 15 amino acids. This CDR3 reads CASSSTGGWGYGYTF. The CDR3 DNA follows: TGCGCCAGCAGTAGTACAGGGGGCTGGGGCTATGGCTACACCTTC.

The chain links TRBV12-5 to TRBJ2-1, with 8 positions matching TRBD2. J was trimmed by 8 bases and V by 0 bases; bases with no gene match: 12. The CDR3 extends over 17 amino acids. The germline gives CDR1 LGHNT, CDR2 FRNRAP. The chain's CDR3 is CASGLVLTGGERYEQFF. For the CDR3, the DNA is TGTGCTAGTGGTTTGGTACTGACGGGAGGGGAGAGGTATGAGCAGTTCTTC.